The TCR beta chain described here comes from a study of blood T cells in healthy people across ages. Study-wide findings and caveats: Naive T cell percentage and TCR beta diversity correlated strongly. Diversity was estimated from one million T cells, and these estimates were considered underestimates.

Germline-derived CDR1 and CDR2 are DFQATT and SNEGSKA (reference sequence). The CDR3 is made up of 13 amino acids. In its sample, this clonotype was seen a few times. Its matching antigen is unknown. With a J-beta primer mix and a sample-barcoded 5' primer, a second PCR ran about 7 to 11 cycles. The template-switch adaptor was a 5' adaptor with 12 random nucleotides. It tagged each cDNA molecule. TCRdb independently ran MiXCR on the 5' RACE reads; one entry per CDR3 protein. The table lists fewer than 2 million distinct CDR3 sequences, roughly 43% of them singletons, with roughly 24% in the top ten. The receptor was isolated from a human donor in good health. Sequenced input: blood. This sequence joins TRBV20-1 and TRBJ2-3, with TRBD2 matching 11 bases. CDR3 residues: CSPGLADTDTQYF. For the CDR3, the DNA is TGCAGCCCGGGACTAGCGGACACAGATACGCAGTATTTT.